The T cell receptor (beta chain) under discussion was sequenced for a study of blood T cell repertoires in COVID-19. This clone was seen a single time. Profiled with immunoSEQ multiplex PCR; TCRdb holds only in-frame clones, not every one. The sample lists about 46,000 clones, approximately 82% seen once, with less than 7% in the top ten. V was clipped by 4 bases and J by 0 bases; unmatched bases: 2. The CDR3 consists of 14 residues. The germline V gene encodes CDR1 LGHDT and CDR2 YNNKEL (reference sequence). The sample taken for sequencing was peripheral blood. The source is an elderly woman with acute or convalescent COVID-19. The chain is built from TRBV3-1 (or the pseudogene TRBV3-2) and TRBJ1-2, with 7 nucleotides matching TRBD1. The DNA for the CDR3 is TGTGCCAGCAGCCTCGACAGGGCTAACTATGGCTACACCTTC. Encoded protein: CASSLDRANYGYTF.